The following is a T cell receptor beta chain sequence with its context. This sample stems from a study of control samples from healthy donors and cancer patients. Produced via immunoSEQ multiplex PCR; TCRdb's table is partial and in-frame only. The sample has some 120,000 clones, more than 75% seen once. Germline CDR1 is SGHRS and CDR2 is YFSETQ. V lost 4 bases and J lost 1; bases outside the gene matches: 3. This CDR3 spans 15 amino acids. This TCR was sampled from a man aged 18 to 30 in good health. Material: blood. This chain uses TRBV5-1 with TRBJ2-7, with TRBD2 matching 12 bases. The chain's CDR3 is CASSRTSGESYEQYF. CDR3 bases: TGCGCCAGCAGCCGGACTAGCGGGGAATCCTACGAGCAGTACTTC.